This entry describes one T cell receptor beta chain. Its antigen is not identified. Reverse transcribing all isolated RNA meant expressed TCRB transcripts were sequenced. Sequencing was performed with immunoSEQ multiplex PCR; in TCRdb, only in-frame clones are kept and a portion is missing. The top ten clones hold roughly 0.019% of a sample with a few hundred thousand clones, roughly 13% of them seen once. The source of the sample is a study of beta chain features in type 1 diabetes. Study-level results: TCRB CDR3s from Type 1 diabetes patients were moderately but significantly shorter in all four CD4+ subsets.

The CDR3 is 14 amino acids. Germline CDR1 SQVTM, CDR2 ANQGSEA. V lost 4 bases and J 0 bases, leaving 12 bases between the germline ends. This chain joins TRBV29-1 and TRBJ1-1; D gene ambiguous. Source material: naive CD4+ T cells from blood. The sequence was obtained from a young man with type 1 diabetes. The CDR3 sequence: CSVGKQTMNTEAFF. In DNA, the CDR3 is TGCAGCGTTGGGAAACAGACCATGAACACTGAAGCTTTCTTT.